This TCR beta chain was retrieved from a study of T-cell memory formation after mild COVID-19. On the study more broadly: The study found TCR clusters largely donor specific. Study-wide results and limits: Researchers found some responding clones in pre-infection memory, a sign that cross-reactive memory joined. Specificity for SARS-CoV-2 was not confirmed among the second-wave clones peaking on day 37.

Between the trimmed V and J ends, which lost 4 bases and 0 bases, there was a span of 14 bases. The CDR3 runs to 16 residues. The germline CDR1 and CDR2 sequences are SGHRS and YFSETQ. This clonotype was counted many times. Its antigen remains unidentified. One entry per CDR3 protein results from TCRdb running MiXCR on the 5' RACE reads. This repertoire shows under 300,000 distinct CDR3 sequences, under 8.5% found once; its top ten account for about 22%. This chain joins TRBV5-1 and TRBJ2-1; D may be TRBD1 (6 bases). The sample consisted of PBMCs or a T cell subset sorted from them (not recorded which). The source is a man aged 18 to 30 who had mild COVID-19 (a few samples of this study predate the infection). Cell type and time point are not known. CDR3: CASSAGAGSSYNEQFF. The CDR3, as DNA: TGCGCCAGCAGCGCAGGGGCAGGGAGCTCCTACAATGAGCAGTTCTTC.